These 10 T cell receptor beta chains were all obtained from the same sample, sequenced in a study of blood T cells in healthy people across ages. Alongside a J-beta primer mix, a sample-barcoded 5' primer served in a second PCR lasting about 6 to 12 cycles. MiXCR, run by TCRdb on the 5' RACE reads, gives a single entry per CDR3 protein. The sample lists some 1.4 million distinct CDR3 sequences, 42% occurring once. The sequenced sample was blood. The receptors originated from a woman between 18 and 29 years old in good health.

This clonotype was seen more than once but under ten times. The rearrangement joins TRBV2 to TRBJ2-7; D gene unclear. With 6 bases removed from V and 6 bases from J, the gap between germline ends came to 9 bases. The CDR3 loop spans 11 amino acids. Germline V CDR1 and CDR2: SNHLY, FYNNEI. The CDR3 DNA follows: TGTGCCAGCAGGTCGTCCCTCGAGCAGTACTTC. Protein product: CASRSSLEQYF.

CDR3 residues: CASSLATSGRSGELFF. In DNA form, the CDR3 reads TGTGCCAGCAGCTTGGCGACTAGCGGGAGATCCGGGGAGCTGTTTTTT. The chain joins TRBV5-5 to TRBJ2-2; 12 positions agree with TRBD2. The length of the CDR3 is 16 residues. Trimming removed 0 bases from V and 6 bases from J; junction bases left unmatched: 3. Germline V gene data show CDR1 as SGHKS and CDR2 as YYEKEE (reference sequence). Together with reference TRBV5-5 and TRBJ2-2, the CDR3 gives the full variable domain: DAGVTQSPTHLIKTRGQQVTLRCSPISGHKSVSWYQQVLGQGPQFIFQYYEKEERGRGNFPDRFSARQFPNYSSELNVNALLLGDSALYLCASSLATSGRSGELFFGEGSRLTVL.

The V and J genes are TRBV20-1 and TRBJ2-7; a weak D match, TRBD1 (5 bases). The CDR3 totals 14 residues. The germline CDR1 and CDR2 sequences are DFQATT and SNEGSKA (reference sequence). V lost 0 bases, J lost 2 bases, and 11 bases lay in between. Here the CDR3 DNA reads TGCAGTGCTAGAGACAGGGCAGCGACCTACGAGCAGTACTTC. Residues: CSARDRAATYEQYF.

This clonotype appeared a few times. Sequence at one end of the junction differs from germline and may be a read error. The chain carries TRBV7-7 and TRBJ2-1, with 8 bases identical to TRBD1. The V gene's germline CDR1 is SSHAT and CDR2 FNYEAQ (reference sequence). The CDR3 is 15 amino acids. In DNA, the CDR3 is TGTGCTAGCAGCTTAGGCGTGACAGGGGTCAATGAGCAGTTCTTC. Translating it yields CASSLGVTGVNEQFF.

CDR3 sequence reads: CASSFMGEGGYTF. DNA for the CDR3: TGTGCCAGCAGTTTTATGGGGGAGGGCGGCTACACCTTC. This chain connects TRBV12-3 or TRBV12-4 to TRBJ1-2, with D perhaps matching TRBD1 (5 bases). Trimming removed 3 bases from V and 8 bases from J, with 13 bases in between. The length of the CDR3 is 13 residues.

The J gene is TRBJ1-6, the V gene TRBV20-1; 9 positions agree with TRBD1. CDR1 DFQATT and CDR2 SNEGSKA come from the germline V gene (reference sequence). The CDR3 contains 13 residues. V lost 5 bases to trimming and J lost 9 bases; unmatched junction nucleotides: 5. This chain's CDR3 is CSAGGQGGSPLHF. The CDR3, as DNA: TGCAGTGCTGGGGGACAGGGCGGTTCACCCCTCCACTTT.

About this clonotype itself: One end of the junction is discordant with germline, which a read error may explain. The chain recombines TRBV12-5 with TRBJ1-2; 7 positions agree with TRBD1. CDR1 and CDR2 (germline): LGHNT, FRNRAP. The CDR3 runs to 17 residues. The CDR3 DNA sequence: TGTGCTAGTGGCCCTGATACAGGAGGGGGCACGGACTATGGCTACATCTTC. This codes for CASGPDTGGGTDYGYIF.

This clonotype was seen only a few times. The rearrangement uses TRBV4-1 and TRBJ2-1, with a tentative D call TRBD2 (6 bases). CDR3 length: 15 residues. V was pared by 6 bases and J by 6 bases, with 18 bases between. CDR1 and CDR2 from the germline V gene are MGHRA and YSYEKL. The chain's CDR3 is CASRQNEGLLNEQFF. The CDR3 nucleotides read TGCGCCAGCAGACAAAATGAGGGACTTCTCAATGAGCAGTTCTTC.

This clonotype was counted only a few times. The V gene is TRBV10-3, the J gene TRBJ1-1, with TRBD1 matching over 8 bases. There are 14 residues in the CDR3. V was clipped by 7 bases and J by 8 bases; unmatched bases: 12. The germline V gene has CDR1 ENHRY and CDR2 SYGVKD. CDR3 loop: CAIMFGPGTGEAFF. DNA of the CDR3: TGTGCCATCATGTTTGGACCGGGGACAGGAGAAGCTTTCTTT.

This clonotype showed up just a few times. This sequence joins TRBV6-5 and TRBJ2-7, with D perhaps matching TRBD2 (6 bases). Trimming pared 7 bases from V and 2 bases from J, leaving 15 bases between. The CDR3 has 14 amino acids. Germline CDR1 is MNHEY and CDR2 is SVGAGI. The CDR3 loop reads CASTEGSGAYEQYF. CDR3 nucleotides: TGTGCCAGCACCGAGGGTAGCGGAGCCTACGAGCAGTACTTC.